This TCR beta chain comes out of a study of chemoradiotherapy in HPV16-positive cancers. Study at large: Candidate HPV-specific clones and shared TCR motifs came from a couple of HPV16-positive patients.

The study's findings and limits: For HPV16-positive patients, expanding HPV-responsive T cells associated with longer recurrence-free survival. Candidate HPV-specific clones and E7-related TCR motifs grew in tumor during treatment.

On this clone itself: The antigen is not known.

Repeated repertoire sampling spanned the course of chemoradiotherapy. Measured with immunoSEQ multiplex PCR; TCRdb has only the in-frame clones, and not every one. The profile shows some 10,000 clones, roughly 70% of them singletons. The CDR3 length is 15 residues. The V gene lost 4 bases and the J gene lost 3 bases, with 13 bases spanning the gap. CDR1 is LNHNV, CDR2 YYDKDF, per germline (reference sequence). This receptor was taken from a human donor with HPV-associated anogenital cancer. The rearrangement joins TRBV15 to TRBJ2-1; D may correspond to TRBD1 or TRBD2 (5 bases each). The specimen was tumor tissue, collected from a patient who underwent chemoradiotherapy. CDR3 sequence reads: CATSIRDGDYNEQFF. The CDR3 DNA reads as TGTGCCACCAGCATCCGGGACGGGGACTACAATGAGCAGTTCTTC. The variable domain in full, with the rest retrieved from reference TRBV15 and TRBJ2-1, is DAMVIQNPRYQVTQFGKPVTLSCSQTLNHNVMYWYQQKSSQAPKLLFHYYDKDFNNEADTPDNFQSRRPNTSFCFLDIRSPGLGDTAMYLCATSIRDGDYNEQFFGPGTRLTVL.